This TCR beta chain was identified in a study of beta chain features in type 1 diabetes. CDR3 length: 14 residues. Germline V gene lookup returns CDR1 MDHEN and CDR2 SYDVKM. V gave up 7 bases and J gave up 2 bases; unmatched junction bases: 8. Sequenced material consisted of expressed TCRB transcripts (all of the isolated RNA was reverse transcribed). TCRdb keeps only in-frame clones here, not all; method: immunoSEQ multiplex PCR. The data contain over 500,000 clones, 15% to 18% of them singletons. What was sequenced was naive CD4+ T cells from blood. The sequence came from a man younger than 35 in good health. The chain links TRBV28 to TRBJ2-7, with 7 bases identical to TRBD1. This chain's CDR3 is CASKIRTGPYEQYF. In nucleotides, the CDR3 is TGTGCCAGCAAAATCCGGACAGGCCCCTACGAGCAGTACTTC. Based on the CDR3 plus reference TRBV28 and TRBJ2-7, the full variable domain is DVKVTQSSRYLVKRTGEKVFLECVQDMDHENMFWYRQDPGLGLRLIYFSYDVKMKEKGDIPEGYSVSREKKERFSLILESASTNQTSMYLCASKIRTGPYEQYFGPGTRLTVT.